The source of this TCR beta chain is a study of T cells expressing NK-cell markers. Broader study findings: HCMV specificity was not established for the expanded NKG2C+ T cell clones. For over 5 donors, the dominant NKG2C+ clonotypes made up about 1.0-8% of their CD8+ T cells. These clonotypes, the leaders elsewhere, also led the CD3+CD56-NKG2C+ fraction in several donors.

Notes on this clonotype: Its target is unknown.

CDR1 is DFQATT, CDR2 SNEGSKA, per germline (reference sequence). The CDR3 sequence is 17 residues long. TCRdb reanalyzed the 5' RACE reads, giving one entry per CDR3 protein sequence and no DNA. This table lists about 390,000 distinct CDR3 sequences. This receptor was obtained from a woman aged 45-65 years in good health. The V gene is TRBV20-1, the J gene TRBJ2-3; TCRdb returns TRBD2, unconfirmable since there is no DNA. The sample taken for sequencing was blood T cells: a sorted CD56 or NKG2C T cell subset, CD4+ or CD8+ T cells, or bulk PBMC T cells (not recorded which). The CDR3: CSATQLAGGGGTDTQYF.